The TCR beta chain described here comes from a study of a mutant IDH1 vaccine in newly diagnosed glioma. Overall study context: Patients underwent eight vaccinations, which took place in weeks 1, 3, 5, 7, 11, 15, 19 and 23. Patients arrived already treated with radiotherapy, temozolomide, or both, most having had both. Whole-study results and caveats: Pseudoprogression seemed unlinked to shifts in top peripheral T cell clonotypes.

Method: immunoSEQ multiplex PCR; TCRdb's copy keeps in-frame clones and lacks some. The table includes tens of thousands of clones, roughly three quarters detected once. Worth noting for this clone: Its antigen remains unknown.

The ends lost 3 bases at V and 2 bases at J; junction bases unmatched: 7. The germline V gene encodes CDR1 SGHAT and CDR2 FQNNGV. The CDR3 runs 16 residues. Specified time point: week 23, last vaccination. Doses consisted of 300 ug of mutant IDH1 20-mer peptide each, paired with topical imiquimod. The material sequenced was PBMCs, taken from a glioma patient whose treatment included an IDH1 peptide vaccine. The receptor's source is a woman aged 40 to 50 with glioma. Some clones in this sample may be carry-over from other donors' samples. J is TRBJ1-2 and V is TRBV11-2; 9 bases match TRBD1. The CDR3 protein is CASSFGPGTGNYGYTF. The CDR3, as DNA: TGTGCCAGCAGCTTCGGTCCCGGGACAGGGAACTATGGCTACACCTTC.